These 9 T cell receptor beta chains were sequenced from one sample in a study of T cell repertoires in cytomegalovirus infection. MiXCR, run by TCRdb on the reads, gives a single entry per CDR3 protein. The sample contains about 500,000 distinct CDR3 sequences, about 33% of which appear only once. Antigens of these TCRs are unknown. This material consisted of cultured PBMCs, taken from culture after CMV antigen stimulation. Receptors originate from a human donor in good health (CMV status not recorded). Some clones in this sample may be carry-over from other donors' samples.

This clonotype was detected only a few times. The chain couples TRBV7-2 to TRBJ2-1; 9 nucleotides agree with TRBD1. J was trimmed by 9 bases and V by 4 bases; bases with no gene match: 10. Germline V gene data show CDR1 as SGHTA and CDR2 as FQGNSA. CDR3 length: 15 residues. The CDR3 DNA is TGTGCCAGCAGCTACCTACAGGGGGCGCTTGCTGAGCAGTTCTTC. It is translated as CASSYLQGALAEQFF.

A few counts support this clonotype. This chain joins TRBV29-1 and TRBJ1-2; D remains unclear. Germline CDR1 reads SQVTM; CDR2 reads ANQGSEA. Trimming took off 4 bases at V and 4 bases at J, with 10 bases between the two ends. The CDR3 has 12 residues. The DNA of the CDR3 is TGCAGCGTTGGAGTGTCCTCCTATGGCTACACCTTC. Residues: CSVGVSSYGYTF.

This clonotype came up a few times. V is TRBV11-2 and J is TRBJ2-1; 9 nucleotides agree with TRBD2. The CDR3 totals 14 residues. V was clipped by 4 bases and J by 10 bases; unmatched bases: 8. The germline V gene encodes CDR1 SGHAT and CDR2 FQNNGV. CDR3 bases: TGTGCCAGCAGCTCCCCGGGACTAGCCTTCGAGCAGTTCTTC. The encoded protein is CASSSPGLAFEQFF.

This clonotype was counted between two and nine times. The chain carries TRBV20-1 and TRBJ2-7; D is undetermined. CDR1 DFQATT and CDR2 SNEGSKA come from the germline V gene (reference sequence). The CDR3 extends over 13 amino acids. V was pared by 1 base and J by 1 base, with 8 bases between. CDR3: CSARVQPSYEQYV. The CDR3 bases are TGCAGTGCTAGAGTGCAACCGTCCTACGAGCAGTACGTC.

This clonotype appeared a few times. In nucleotides, the CDR3 is TGCGCCAGCAGCCAAGAATCTTTGAGGCCCTACAATGAGCAGTTCTTC. It is translated as CASSQESLRPYNEQFF. V and J are TRBV4-3 and TRBJ2-1; no clear D gene. Between the trimmed V and J ends, which lost 0 bases and 2 bases, there was a span of 11 bases. CDR1 is LGHNA, CDR2 YSLEER, per germline. The CDR3 is 16 amino acids.

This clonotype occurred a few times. The CDR3 loop is CASYSTGRDRGNTGELFF. The CDR3 DNA follows: TGTGCCAGCTACTCGACGGGAAGAGACAGGGGAAACACCGGGGAGCTGTTTTTT. The V call is TRBV12-3 or TRBV12-4, the J call TRBJ2-2; TRBD1 matches 8 bases. This CDR3 contains 18 residues. V lost 8 bases, J lost 2 bases, and 16 bases stayed unmatched.

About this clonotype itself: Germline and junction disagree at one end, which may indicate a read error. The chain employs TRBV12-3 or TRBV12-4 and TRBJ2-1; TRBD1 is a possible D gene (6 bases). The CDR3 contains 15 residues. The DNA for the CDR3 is TGTGCCAGCAGTTTACGACAGGAGCCCTACAATGAGAAGTTCTTC. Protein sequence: CASSLRQEPYNEKFF.

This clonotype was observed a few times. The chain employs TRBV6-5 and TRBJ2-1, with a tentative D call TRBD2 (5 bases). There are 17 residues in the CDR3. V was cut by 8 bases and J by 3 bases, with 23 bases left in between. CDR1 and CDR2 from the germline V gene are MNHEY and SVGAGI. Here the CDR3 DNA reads TGTGCCAGCTTACCCCAATTCCGACTAACTAACTACAATGAGCAGTTCTTC. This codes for CASLPQFRLTNYNEQFF.

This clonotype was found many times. CDR3 protein: CASSLSGTPTQYV. The CDR3 DNA is TGTGCCAGCAGCTTAAGCGGAACGCCTACGCAGTACGTC. This chain uses TRBV7-2 with TRBJ2-7, with TRBD2 as a possible D gene (5 bases). CDR3 size: 13 residues. CDR1 is SGHTA and CDR2 is FQGNSA in the germline V gene. V dropped 2 bases and J dropped 9 bases, with 14 bases sitting between them.